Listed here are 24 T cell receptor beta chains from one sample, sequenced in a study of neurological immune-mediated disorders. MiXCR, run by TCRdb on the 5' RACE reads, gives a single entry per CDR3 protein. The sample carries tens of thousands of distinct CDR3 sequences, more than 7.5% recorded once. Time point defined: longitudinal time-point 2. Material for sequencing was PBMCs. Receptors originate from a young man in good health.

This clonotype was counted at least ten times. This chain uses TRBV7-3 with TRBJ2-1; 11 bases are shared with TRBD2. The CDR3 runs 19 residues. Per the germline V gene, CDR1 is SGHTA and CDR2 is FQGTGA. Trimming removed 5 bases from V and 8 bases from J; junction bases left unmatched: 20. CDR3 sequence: CASSPNSAMVAGGPDEQFF. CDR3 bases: TGTGCCAGCAGCCCTAATAGCGCGATGGTAGCGGGAGGGCCGGATGAGCAGTTCTTC. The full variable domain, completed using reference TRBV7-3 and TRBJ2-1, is GAGVSQTPSNKVTEKGKYVELRCDPISGHTALYWYRQSLGQGPEFLIYFQGTGAADDSGLPNDRFFAVRPEGSVSTLKIQRTERGDSAVYLCASSPNSAMVAGGPDEQFFGPGTRLTVL.

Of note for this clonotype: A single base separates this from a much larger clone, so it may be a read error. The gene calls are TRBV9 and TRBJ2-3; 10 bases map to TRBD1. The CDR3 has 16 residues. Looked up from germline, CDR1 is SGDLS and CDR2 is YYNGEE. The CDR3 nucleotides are TGTTCCAGCAGCACCCACGGGGACAGGGGAAGAGATACGCAGTATTTT. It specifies CSSSTHGDRGRDTQYF.

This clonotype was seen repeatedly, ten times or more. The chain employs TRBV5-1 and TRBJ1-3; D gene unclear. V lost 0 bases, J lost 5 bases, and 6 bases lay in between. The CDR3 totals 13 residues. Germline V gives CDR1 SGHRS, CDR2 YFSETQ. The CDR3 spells CASSLDRRNTIYF. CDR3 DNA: TGCGCCAGCAGCTTGGACAGACGAAACACCATATATTTT.

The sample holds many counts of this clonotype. CDR3 sequence: CASSQAGVTHEQFF. The CDR3 DNA follows: TGTGCCAGCAGCCAGGCGGGAGTTACCCATGAGCAGTTCTTC. This chain links TRBV14 with TRBJ2-1, with 7 nucleotides matching TRBD2. After removal of 3 bases from V and 8 bases from J, the junction contained 7 bases not matched to a gene. The CDR3 runs 14 residues. Looked up from germline, CDR1 is SGHDN and CDR2 is FVKESK.

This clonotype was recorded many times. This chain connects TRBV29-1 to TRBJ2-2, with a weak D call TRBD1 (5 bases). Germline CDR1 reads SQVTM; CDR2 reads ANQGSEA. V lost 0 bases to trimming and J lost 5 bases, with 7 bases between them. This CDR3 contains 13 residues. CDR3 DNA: TGCAGCGTTGAAGATGCAGGGACCGGGGAGCTGTTTTTT. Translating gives CSVEDAGTGELFF.

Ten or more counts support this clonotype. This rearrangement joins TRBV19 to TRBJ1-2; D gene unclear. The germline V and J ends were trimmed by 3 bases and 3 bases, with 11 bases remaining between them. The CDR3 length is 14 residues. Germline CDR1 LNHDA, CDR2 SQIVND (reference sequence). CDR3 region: CASSIGPNDYGYTF. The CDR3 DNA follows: TGTGCCAGTAGTATCGGACCTAACGACTATGGCTACACCTTC.

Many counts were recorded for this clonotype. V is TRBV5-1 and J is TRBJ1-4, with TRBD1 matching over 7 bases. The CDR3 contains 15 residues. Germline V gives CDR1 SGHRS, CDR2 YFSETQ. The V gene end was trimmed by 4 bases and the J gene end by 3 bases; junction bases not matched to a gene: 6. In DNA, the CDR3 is TGCGCCAGCAGCACAAAAACAGGGGCTAATGAAAAACTGTTTTTT. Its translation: CASSTKTGANEKLFF.

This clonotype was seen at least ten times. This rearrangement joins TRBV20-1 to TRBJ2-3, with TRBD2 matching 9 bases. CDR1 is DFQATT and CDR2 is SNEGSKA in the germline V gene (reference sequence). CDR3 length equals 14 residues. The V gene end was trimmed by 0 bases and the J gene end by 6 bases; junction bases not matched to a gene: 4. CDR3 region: CSARDQGTSDTQYF. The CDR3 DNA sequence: TGCAGTGCTAGAGACCAAGGGACTAGCGATACGCAGTATTTT.

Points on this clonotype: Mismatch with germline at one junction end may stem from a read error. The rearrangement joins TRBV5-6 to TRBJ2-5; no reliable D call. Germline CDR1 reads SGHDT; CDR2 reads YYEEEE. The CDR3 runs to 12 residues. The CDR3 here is CAISLEQETPYF. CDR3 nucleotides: TGTGCCATCAGCTTGGAACAAGAGACCCCGTACTTC.

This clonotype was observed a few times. CDR3 region: CSVDPGGGEQFF. In DNA, the CDR3 is TGCAGCGTTGACCCCGGGGGCGGTGAGCAGTTCTTC. This sequence joins TRBV29-1 and TRBJ2-1; possibly TRBD1 or TRBD2 for D (6 bases each). CDR1 is SQVTM and CDR2 is ANQGSEA in the germline V gene. The V end was cut by 3 bases, the J end by 9 bases, with 12 bases between. The CDR3 is 12 amino acids.

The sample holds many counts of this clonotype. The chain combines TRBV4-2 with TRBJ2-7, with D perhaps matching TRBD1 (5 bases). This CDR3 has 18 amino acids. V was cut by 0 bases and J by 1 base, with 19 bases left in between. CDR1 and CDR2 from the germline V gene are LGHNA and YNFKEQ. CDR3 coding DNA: TGTGCCAGCAGCCAAGATCCAGGGCCGGCTTTCAGGTCCTACGAGCAGTACTTC. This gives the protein CASSQDPGPAFRSYEQYF.

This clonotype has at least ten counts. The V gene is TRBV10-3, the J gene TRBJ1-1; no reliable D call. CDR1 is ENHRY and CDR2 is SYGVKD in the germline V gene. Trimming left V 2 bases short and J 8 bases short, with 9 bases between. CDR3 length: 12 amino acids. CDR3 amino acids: CAISEDVKEAFF. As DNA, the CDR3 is TGTGCCATCAGTGAGGATGTGAAAGAAGCTTTCTTT.

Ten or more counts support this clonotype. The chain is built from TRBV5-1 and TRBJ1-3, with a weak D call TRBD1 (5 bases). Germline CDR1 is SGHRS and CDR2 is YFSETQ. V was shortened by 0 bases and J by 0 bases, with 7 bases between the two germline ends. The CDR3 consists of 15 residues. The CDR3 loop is CASSLGDFSGNTIYF. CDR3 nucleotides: TGCGCCAGCAGCTTGGGGGACTTCTCTGGAAACACCATATATTTT. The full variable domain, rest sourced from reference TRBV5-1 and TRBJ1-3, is KAGVTQTPRYLIKTRGQQVTLSCSPISGHRSVSWYQQTPGQGLQFLFEYFSETQRNKGNFPGRFSGRQFSNSRSEMNVSTLELGDSALYLCASSLGDFSGNTIYFGEGSWLTVV.

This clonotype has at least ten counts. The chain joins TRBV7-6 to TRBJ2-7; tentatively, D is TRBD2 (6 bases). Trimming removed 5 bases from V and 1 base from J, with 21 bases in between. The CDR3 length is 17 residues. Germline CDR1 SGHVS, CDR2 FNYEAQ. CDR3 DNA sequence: TGTGCCAGCAGCCCTTCGGGTGCCCTAGCGCTATCCTACGAGCAGTACTTC. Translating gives CASSPSGALALSYEQYF. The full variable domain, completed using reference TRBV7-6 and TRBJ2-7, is GAGVSQSPRYKVTKRGQDVALRCDPISGHVSLYWYRQALGQGPEFLTYFNYEAQQDKSGLPNDRFSAERPEGSISTLTIQRTEQRDSAMYRCASSPSGALALSYEQYFGPGTRLTVT.

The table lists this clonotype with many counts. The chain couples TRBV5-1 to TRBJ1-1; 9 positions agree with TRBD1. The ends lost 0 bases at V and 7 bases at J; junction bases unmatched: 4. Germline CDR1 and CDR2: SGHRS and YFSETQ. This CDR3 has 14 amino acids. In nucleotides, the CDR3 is TGCGCCAGCAGCTTGGAACAGGGGGCCTTTGAAGCTTTCTTT. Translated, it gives CASSLEQGAFEAFF.

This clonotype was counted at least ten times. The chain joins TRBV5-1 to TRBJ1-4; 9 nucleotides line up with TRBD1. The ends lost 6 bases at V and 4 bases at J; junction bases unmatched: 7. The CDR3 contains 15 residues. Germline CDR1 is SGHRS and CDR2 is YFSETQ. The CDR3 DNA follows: TGCGCCAGCACGGAGAACAGGGGGCTTAATGAAAAACTGTTTTTT. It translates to CASTENRGLNEKLFF.

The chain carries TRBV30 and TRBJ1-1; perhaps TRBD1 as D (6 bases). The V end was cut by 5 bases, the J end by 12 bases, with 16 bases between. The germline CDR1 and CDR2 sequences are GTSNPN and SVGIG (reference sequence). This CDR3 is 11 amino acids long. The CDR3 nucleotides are TGTGCCTGGGGACAGTACACTGACTCTTTCTTT. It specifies CAWGQYTDSFF.

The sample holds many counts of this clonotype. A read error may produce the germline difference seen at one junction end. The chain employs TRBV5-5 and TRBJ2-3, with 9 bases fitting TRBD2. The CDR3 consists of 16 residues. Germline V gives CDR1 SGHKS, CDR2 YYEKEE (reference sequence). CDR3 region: CASSLGSAGGTDTQYF. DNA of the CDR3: TGTGCCAGCAGCTTGGGTTCAGCGGGAGGCACGGATACGCAGTATTTT. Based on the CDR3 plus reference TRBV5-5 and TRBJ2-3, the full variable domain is DAGVTQSPTHLIKTRGQQVTLRCSPISGHKSVSWYQQVLGQGPQFIFQYYEKEERGRGNFPDRFSARQFPNYSSELNVNALLLGDSALYLCASSLGSAGGTDTQYFGPGTRLTVL.

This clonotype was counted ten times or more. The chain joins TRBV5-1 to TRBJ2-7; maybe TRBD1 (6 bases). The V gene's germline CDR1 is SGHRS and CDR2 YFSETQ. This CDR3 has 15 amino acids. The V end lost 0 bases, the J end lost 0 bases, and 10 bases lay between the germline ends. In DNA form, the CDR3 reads TGCGCCAGCAGCTTGGTTGGGGACACCTCCTACGAGCAGTACTTC. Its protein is CASSLVGDTSYEQYF.

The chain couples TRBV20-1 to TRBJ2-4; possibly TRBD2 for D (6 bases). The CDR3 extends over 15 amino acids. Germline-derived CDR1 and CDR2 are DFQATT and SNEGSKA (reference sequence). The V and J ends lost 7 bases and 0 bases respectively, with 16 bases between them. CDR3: CSVLPPGLAKNIQYF. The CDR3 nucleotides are TGCAGTGTCTTACCGCCGGGACTAGCCAAAAACATTCAGTACTTC.

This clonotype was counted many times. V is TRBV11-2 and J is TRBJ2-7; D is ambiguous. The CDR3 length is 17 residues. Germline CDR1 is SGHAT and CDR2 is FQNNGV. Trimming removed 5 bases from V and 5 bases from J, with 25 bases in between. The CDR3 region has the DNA TGTGCCAGCAGCCTAAATCTCCGACGGACCCGAGTCGACGAGCAGTACTTC. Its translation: CASSLNLRRTRVDEQYF.

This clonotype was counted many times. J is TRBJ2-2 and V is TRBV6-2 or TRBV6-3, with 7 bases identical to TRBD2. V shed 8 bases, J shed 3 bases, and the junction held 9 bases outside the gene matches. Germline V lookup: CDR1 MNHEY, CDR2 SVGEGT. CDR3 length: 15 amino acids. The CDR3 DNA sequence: TGTGCCAGCGATGCGGGAGAGGGAGACACCGGGGAGCTGTTTTTT. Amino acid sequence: CASDAGEGDTGELFF.

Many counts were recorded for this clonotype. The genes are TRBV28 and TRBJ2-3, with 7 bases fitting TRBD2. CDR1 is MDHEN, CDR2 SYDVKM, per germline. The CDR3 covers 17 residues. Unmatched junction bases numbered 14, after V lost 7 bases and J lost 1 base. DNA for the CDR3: TGTGCCAGCACCTCTCGACTAGCTAATCTCCGCACAGATACGCAGTATTTT. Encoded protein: CASTSRLANLRTDTQYF.

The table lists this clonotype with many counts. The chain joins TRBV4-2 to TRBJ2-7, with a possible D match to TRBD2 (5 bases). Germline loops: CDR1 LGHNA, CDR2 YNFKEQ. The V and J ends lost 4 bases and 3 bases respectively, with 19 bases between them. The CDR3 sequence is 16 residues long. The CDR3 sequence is CASSPSLAGANYEQYF. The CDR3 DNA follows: TGTGCCAGCAGCCCCTCCTTGGCGGGCGCAAACTACGAGCAGTACTTC.